This record covers a single TCR beta chain. These data are taken from a study of Ad26.COV2.S vaccination and SARS-CoV-2 variants. This CDR3 has 15 amino acids. The germline CDR1 and CDR2 sequences are LGHDT and YNNKEL (reference sequence). J was trimmed by 4 bases and V by 5 bases; bases with no gene match: 5. TCRdb's table, derived via immunoSEQ multiplex PCR, lists solely in-frame clones and lacks some. Among roughly 380,000 clones listed, approximately 85% were seen once. This sample's treatment: about 20 received Ad26.COV2.S at low or high dose, single or two shots; roughly 5 received placebo; per-sample allocation not given. Sampling occurred on day 63 after the first vaccine or placebo injection.

V and J are TRBV3-1 (or the pseudogene TRBV3-2) and TRBJ2-1; 10 bases match TRBD2. Sample: peripheral blood, taken in a trial of Ad26.COV2.S vaccine versus placebo. The TCR sequence derives from a person between 18 and 65 years old who received the Ad26.COV2.S COVID-19 vaccine or a placebo. The CDR3 nucleotides read TGTGCCAGCAGCTCGAGCGGGAGGGCGTACAATGAGCAGTTCTTC. As protein: CASSSSGRAYNEQFF.